The rows below give T cell receptor beta chains drawn from one sample of a study of cytomegalovirus exposure and HLA in healthy donors. The repertoire was sequenced with immunoSEQ multiplex PCR; TCRdb's copy has only in-frame clones and lacks some. The data show about 200,000 clones, just under 70% seen once. Sequenced material: PBMCs. Receptors were obtained from a man in his forties in good health and CMV-seropositive. Each CDR3 is given with its conserved first and last residue. Each record gives: V gene, CDR3 length, J gene, CDR3 protein.

>TRBV5-1|15|TRBJ2-5
CASSSLAGGQETQYF
>TRBV5-6|15|TRBJ1-6
CASSLEFDTYSPLHF
>TRBV10-3|13|TRBJ2-7
CASNPGLDYEQYF
>TRBV28|15|TRBJ2-5
CASSHGGGYQETQYF
>TRBV4-2|15|TRBJ2-3
CASSRFRGGTDTQYF
>TRBV5-4|15|TRBJ2-3
CASSQTSGGLGTQYF
>TRBV28|15|TRBJ1-5
CASSFLKGEYQPQHF
>TRBV11-3|14|TRBJ2-3
CASSFDGSTDTQYF
>TRBV7-2|14|TRBJ2-3
CASSPRPGTDTQYF
>TRBV7-8|16|TRBJ2-5
CASSLRTGGFQETQYF
>TRBV5-4|14|TRBJ1-1
CASSERQGAIEAFF
>TRBV2|16|TRBJ2-1
CASSYRLAAKGNEQFF
>TRBV19|13|TRBJ2-7
CASSISGAYEQYF
>TRBV5-6|15|TRBJ2-7
CASSQTGQGSYEQYF
>TRBV6-1|13|TRBJ2-7
CASTGAGTYEQYF
>TRBV27|19|TRBJ1-6
CASSLFRGSLGQGGSPLHF
>TRBV6-6|16|TRBJ1-1
CASSYSHTGEETEAFF
>TRBV6-1|14|TRBJ2-7
CASSEATGSYEQYF
>TRBV11-2|14|TRBJ2-7
CASSLGGGSYEQYF
>TRBV10-3|16|TRBJ2-2
CAINSISGGSTGELFF
>TRBV28|13|TRBJ2-7
CASSLATVYEQYF
>TRBV9|14|TRBJ1-2
CASSVGNENYGYTF
>TRBV27|15|TRBJ2-7
CASSVPGQGAYEQYF
>TRBV6-5|11|TRBJ2-3
CASSSSGTQYF
>TRBV2|15|TRBJ2-2
CASTLRTENTGELFF
>TRBV29-1|13|TRBJ2-1
CSGGGPVGGEQFF
>TRBV6-5|15|TRBJ1-2
CASSYVYGDSYGYTF
>TRBV9|18|TRBJ2-3
CASSVGTSGGASTDTQYF
>TRBV5-6|14|TRBJ2-5
CASSPYAGKETQYF
>TRBV19|15|TRBJ2-2
CAISPSGGSTGELFF
>TRBV15|14|TRBJ2-5
CATSRRREGETQYF
>TRBV19|15|TRBJ2-7
CASSIPGEVPYEQYF
>TRBV15|18|TRBJ2-3
CATSEGTSGSPYTDTQYF
>TRBV7-2|17|TRBJ2-3
CASSSDFVGARTDTQYF
>TRBV7-2|17|TRBJ2-1
CASSLAGTSGTYNEQFF
>TRBV6-5|13|TRBJ1-4
CASRTAANEKLFF
>TRBV6-6|14|TRBJ2-7
CASSYSQARGEQYF
>TRBV9|15|TRBJ2-1
CASSLGTSAYNEQFF
>TRBV7-9|14|TRBJ1-2
CASSLAAQGGGYTF
>TRBV11-2|17|TRBJ2-3
CASSLDADRMSTDTQYF
>TRBV18|17|TRBJ2-2
CAANRGASERGTGELFF
>TRBV5-6|13|TRBJ1-1
CASSFQGRTEAFF
>TRBV7-9|13|TRBJ1-2
CASGDAGQNGYTF
>TRBV5-1|14|TRBJ1-1
CASSKITGTGEAFF
>TRBV6-5|14|TRBJ1-2
CASGVKQGAGGYTF
>TRBV29-1|13|TRBJ2-7
CSVSSGGVDEQYF
>TRBV7-9|13|TRBJ2-2
CASSPTFTGELFF
>TRBV25-1|15|TRBJ1-1
CASSEVHGTTKEAFF
>TRBV11-3|17|TRBJ2-1
CASSLGAGRGGENEQFF
>TRBV6-5|15|TRBJ1-2
CASSPNGGGNYGYTF
>TRBV4-1|15|TRBJ2-7
CASSQEVASAYEQYF
>TRBV2|15|TRBJ2-7
CASSGEAGLAYEQYF
>TRBV7-2|18|TRBJ2-1
CASSFHPPGLAGGNEQFF
>TRBV5-1|15|TRBJ1-4
CASSSAGRGNEKLFF